This T cell receptor (beta chain) was recorded in a study of neurological immune-mediated disorders. The time point here: longitudinal time-point 3. This clonotype was counted ten times or more. V lost 4 bases, J lost 3 bases, and 15 bases lay in between. Germline V gene sequence: CDR1 SEHNR, CDR2 FQNEAQ (reference sequence). The CDR3 is made up of 15 amino acids. MiXCR, run by TCRdb on the 5' RACE reads, gives a single entry per CDR3 protein. This table holds approximately 58,000 distinct CDR3 sequences, roughly 8% found once. Sequencing was carried out using PBMCs. The chain couples TRBV7-9 to TRBJ1-1; D possibly corresponds to TRBD1 (6 bases). This clonotype was obtained from a woman between 40 and 50 years old in good health. CDR3 sequence (DNA): TGTGCCAGCAGCTCTGGGCGGCAGGGGTACACTGAAGCTTTCTTT. Protein sequence: CASSSGRQGYTEAFF.